This T cell receptor beta chain comes out of a study of T cell responses to AZD1222 COVID-19 vaccine. TCRdb keeps only in-frame clones here, not all; method: immunoSEQ multiplex PCR. The sample has around 130,000 clones, 92% seen once; the top ten hold about 1.1%. General study points: Sampled repertoires all dated from after the peak T cell response. Spike-specific TCR breadth and depth rose after two AZD1222 doses. Females made up more of the donors, who were largely white British, and clonal diversity may have come out too low. At baseline, seropositivity was found in only 6 or 7 AZD1222 recipients.

Germline values: CDR1 LNHDA, CDR2 SQIVND (reference sequence). V trimming: 4 bases; J trimming: 4 bases; junction bases outside the gene matches: 4. This CDR3 is 14 amino acids long. In regard to this clone: Its antigen is undetermined.

Sequences were derived from peripheral blood, sampled 28 days after the second AZD1222 dose. This TCR was sampled from an adult who received the AZD1222 COVID-19 vaccine. The V gene is TRBV19, the J gene TRBJ1-1, with 9 bases aligning to TRBD1. The CDR3 region is CASSTQTGGTEAFF. The CDR3, as DNA: TGTGCCAGTAGTACCCAGACAGGGGGCACTGAAGCTTTCTTT.